This TCR beta chain comes out of a study of T cell responses to AZD1222 COVID-19 vaccine. For the study at large: Pooling of second doses given at about 4 or about 12 weeks was done.

Regarding the study as a whole: Only a handful of AZD1222 recipients, several in all, had baseline seropositivity. In a largely white British group with more females than males, clonal diversity was possibly underestimated. Repertoires were sampled only after the peak T cell response.

The data were produced by immunoSEQ multiplex PCR, yet TCRdb's version contains in-frame clones alone and is incomplete. The data contain approximately 150,000 clones, more than 90% of them seen just once; the ten biggest clones take up roughly 1.8%. Regarding this clone: Its antigen is as yet unknown.

CDR3 size: 15 residues. Looked up from germline, CDR1 is SGHNT and CDR2 is YENEEA. With 6 bases removed from V and 2 bases from J, the gap between germline ends came to 16 bases. This clonotype was obtained from an adult in good health. The source was peripheral blood, collected on day 0 of AZD1222 vaccination. The chain links TRBV11-3 to TRBJ2-5, with a weak D call TRBD1 (7 bases). Here the CDR3 reads CASSTTGEEQETQYF. In DNA form, the CDR3 reads TGTGCCAGCAGTACCACAGGGGAGGAACAAGAGACCCAGTACTTC. Looking up the rest from reference TRBV11-3 and TRBJ2-5 gives the full variable domain: EAGVVQSPRYKIIEKKQPVAFWCNPISGHNTLYWYLQNLGQGPELLIRYENEEAVDDSQLPKDRFSAERLKGVDSTLKIQPAELGDSAVYLCASSTTGEEQETQYFGPGTRLLVL.